The rows below give T cell receptor beta chains drawn from one sample of a study of cytomegalovirus exposure and HLA in healthy donors. The table came from immunoSEQ multiplex PCR; TCRdb's copy has only in-frame clones and leaves some out. The sample holds about 190,000 clones; under 85% are singletons and the top ten take approximately 1.5%. Sequences were obtained from PBMCs. The receptors shown here come from a woman aged 18-29 years in good health and CMV-seronegative. Each CDR3 is given with its conserved first and last residue. Fields, in order: CDR3 length, J gene, V gene, CDR3 protein.

CDR3 length: 14; J gene: TRBJ1-6; V gene: TRBV25-1; CDR3 protein: CASMDGRGNSPLHF
CDR3 length: 18; J gene: TRBJ2-5; V gene: TRBV11-1; CDR3 protein: CASSLAGGGPLRGETQYF
CDR3 length: 15; J gene: TRBJ1-4; V gene: TRBV12-5; CDR3 protein: CASGWAGTGNEKLFF
CDR3 length: 16; J gene: TRBJ2-7; V gene: TRBV4-2; CDR3 protein: CASSLARTGSSYEQYF
CDR3 length: 14; J gene: TRBJ2-1; V gene: TRBV7-2; CDR3 protein: CASSLGVAGNEQFF
CDR3 length: 16; J gene: TRBJ2-3; V gene: TRBV4-3; CDR3 protein: CASSLKLAEYTDTQYF
CDR3 length: 14; J gene: TRBJ2-5; V gene: TRBV5-6; CDR3 protein: CASSLTGGQETQYF
CDR3 length: 15; J gene: TRBJ2-1; V gene: TRBV28; CDR3 protein: CASSLGGQSYNEQFF
CDR3 length: 11; J gene: TRBJ1-1; V gene: TRBV28; CDR3 protein: CASSFRQEAFF
CDR3 length: 12; J gene: TRBJ1-2; V gene: TRBV27; CDR3 protein: CASGDSERGYTF
CDR3 length: 18; J gene: TRBJ1-5; V gene: TRBV5-8; CDR3 protein: CASSLWVGGGDSNQPQHF
CDR3 length: 14; J gene: TRBJ2-7; V gene: TRBV27; CDR3 protein: CASSGTSGTYEQYF
CDR3 length: 13; J gene: TRBJ2-5; V gene: TRBV21-1; CDR3 protein: CASGEDLGETQYF
CDR3 length: 15; J gene: TRBJ1-5; V gene: TRBV27; CDR3 protein: CASSLSAGVAQPQHF
CDR3 length: 16; J gene: TRBJ1-5; V gene: TRBV6-6; CDR3 protein: CASSWEPDRGGQPQHF
CDR3 length: 14; J gene: TRBJ1-1; V gene: TRBV19; CDR3 protein: CASSMSSYNTEAFF
CDR3 length: 12; J gene: TRBJ1-2; V gene: TRBV6-1; CDR3 protein: CASKPEGGGYTF
CDR3 length: 15; J gene: TRBJ2-3; V gene: TRBV6-6; CDR3 protein: CASRLRGGDTDTQYF
CDR3 length: 15; J gene: TRBJ2-7; V gene: TRBV5-6; CDR3 protein: CASSLNRGQGGEQYF
CDR3 length: 15; J gene: TRBJ2-3; V gene: TRBV7-8; CDR3 protein: CASSLWDRAADTQYF
CDR3 length: 13; J gene: TRBJ2-1; V gene: TRBV28; CDR3 protein: CASSLGDSRNGFF
CDR3 length: 15; J gene: TRBJ2-7; V gene: TRBV6-5; CDR3 protein: CASSALKTGAREQYF
CDR3 length: 16; J gene: TRBJ2-7; V gene: TRBV5-4; CDR3 protein: CASSPTLAGGPYEQYF
CDR3 length: 16; J gene: TRBJ1-5; V gene: TRBV10-2; CDR3 protein: CASSDPTGEGGQPQHF
CDR3 length: 13; J gene: TRBJ1-1; V gene: TRBV7-2; CDR3 protein: CASSSQGGTEAFF
CDR3 length: 16; J gene: TRBJ2-5; V gene: TRBV6-4; CDR3 protein: CASSAIRGPQQETQYF
CDR3 length: 15; J gene: TRBJ2-7; V gene: TRBV15; CDR3 protein: CATSRDRRASYEQYF
CDR3 length: 13; J gene: TRBJ1-3; V gene: TRBV6-5; CDR3 protein: CASSPGHGNTIYF
CDR3 length: 15; J gene: TRBJ1-6; V gene: TRBV4-1; CDR3 protein: CASSQDGGYDSPLHF
CDR3 length: 14; J gene: TRBJ2-5; V gene: TRBV5-6; CDR3 protein: CASSLPSGQETQYF
CDR3 length: 16; J gene: TRBJ2-5; V gene: TRBV30; CDR3 protein: CAWSVGSLSGQETQYF
CDR3 length: 17; J gene: TRBJ2-7; V gene: TRBV27; CDR3 protein: CASSPPIAGGRRYEQYF
CDR3 length: 15; J gene: TRBJ2-7; V gene: TRBV19; CDR3 protein: CASRPAGTGAYEQYF
CDR3 length: 16; J gene: TRBJ2-6; V gene: TRBV5-4; CDR3 protein: CASSLGHISGANVLTF
CDR3 length: 19; J gene: TRBJ2-4; V gene: TRBV12-5; CDR3 protein: CASGLVRETGGRAKNIQYF
CDR3 length: 15; J gene: TRBJ2-5; V gene: TRBV10-2; CDR3 protein: CASSLLGAYQETQYF
CDR3 length: 14; J gene: TRBJ1-1; V gene: TRBV29-1; CDR3 protein: CSVEKRDRGTEAFF
CDR3 length: 16; J gene: TRBJ2-1; V gene: TRBV27; CDR3 protein: CASSSRGLAAFNEQFF
CDR3 length: 14; J gene: TRBJ2-7; V gene: TRBV9; CDR3 protein: CASSVTGRKSEQYF
CDR3 length: 13; J gene: TRBJ1-3; V gene: TRBV25-1; CDR3 protein: CASSAPGGNTIYF
CDR3 length: 14; J gene: TRBJ1-4; V gene: TRBV19; CDR3 protein: CASSTNWFNEKLFF
CDR3 length: 12; J gene: TRBJ1-3; V gene: TRBV29-1; CDR3 protein: CSSQGSGNTIYF
CDR3 length: 13; J gene: TRBJ1-1; V gene: TRBV29-1; CDR3 protein: CSVENRGLAEAFF
CDR3 length: 14; J gene: TRBJ1-5; V gene: TRBV27; CDR3 protein: CASSQTGSDQPQHF
CDR3 length: 15; J gene: TRBJ2-1; V gene: TRBV5-4; CDR3 protein: CASSLDSYSYNEQFF
CDR3 length: 17; J gene: TRBJ1-3; V gene: TRBV28; CDR3 protein: CASRHIPPADSGNTIYF
CDR3 length: 15; J gene: TRBJ2-1; V gene: TRBV7-7; CDR3 protein: CASSKTGTSGGEQFF
CDR3 length: 14; J gene: TRBJ1-1; V gene: TRBV10-2; CDR3 protein: CASRLQGPNTEAFF
CDR3 length: 15; J gene: TRBJ2-1; V gene: TRBV7-8; CDR3 protein: CASSSYRVPYNEQFF
CDR3 length: 15; J gene: TRBJ1-4; V gene: TRBV4-1; CDR3 protein: CASSQGQGMREKLFF
CDR3 length: 15; J gene: TRBJ2-5; V gene: TRBV5-1; CDR3 protein: CASSSVGLAGETQYF
CDR3 length: 17; J gene: TRBJ1-2; V gene: TRBV5-1; CDR3 protein: CASSPIPGQSNNYGYTF
CDR3 length: 13; J gene: TRBJ2-7; V gene: TRBV29-1; CDR3 protein: CSVEGDAGYEQYF